The rows below give T cell receptor beta chains drawn from one sample of a study of CD8+ T cells in alopecia areata. Libraries were prepared by immunoSEQ multiplex PCR; TCRdb keeps only in-frame clonotypes and omits some of them. The sample lists 150,000 or so clones, around 71% occurring once. The sample here was CD4+ T cells sorted from blood, taken at week 4, from a patient treated with tofacitinib. The receptor source for this set is a human donor with alopecia areata. Each CDR3 is given with its conserved first and last residue. Each record gives: D gene, clone size, J gene, V gene, CDR3 DNA, CDR3 protein. The D gene is left open where the match is weak. Clone size appears in some rows only: once, few, many, or a class for an expanded clone.

NA,NA,TRBJ2-3,TRBV29-1,TGCAGTTCACGAGGGGCTAGTTCAGATACGCAGTATTTT,CSSRGASSDTQYF
NA,once,TRBJ1-1,TRBV30,TGTGCCTGGAGTTCTCCGTCTGAAGCTTTCTTT,CAWSSPSEAFF
TRBD1,few,TRBJ1-4,TRBV4-2,TGTGCCAGCAGCCAAGAGGGACAGGGTGAAAAACTGTTTTTT,CASSQEGQGEKLFF
NA,NA,TRBJ2-7,TRBV2,TGTGCCAGCAACGTCGGACTTTCCTACGAGCAGTACTTC,CASNVGLSYEQYF
TRBD1,NA,TRBJ2-5,TRBV30,TGTGCCTGGAGTAACAGGGGAGAGACCCAGTACTTC,CAWSNRGETQYF
TRBD1,NA,TRBJ2-1,TRBV5-4,TGTGCCAGCAGCTTGGCGGGACAGGGGAGAAATGAGCAGTTCTTC,CASSLAGQGRNEQFF
NA,NA,TRBJ1-1,TRBV30,TGTGCCTGCTCAAGTTGGACTGAAGCTTTCTTT,CACSSWTEAFF
NA,NA,TRBJ2-5,TRBV29-1,TGCAGCGTTGATCGAGGAGGCCCAGGGGTCCAAGAGACCCAGTACTTC,CSVDRGGPGVQETQYF
NA,few,TRBJ1-1,TRBV30,TGTGCCTGGAGTGTCTACCGACGTCGGACAGAAGCTTTCTTT,CAWSVYRRRTEAFF
TRBD1,NA,TRBJ2-1,TRBV7-2,TGTGCCAGCAGCCGCGACAGGGTCTCCTACAATGAGCAGTTCTTC,CASSRDRVSYNEQFF
NA,NA,TRBJ1-3,TRBV25-1,TGTGCCAGCAGTGATACCCGGCAGGCTGGAAACACCATATATTTT,CASSDTRQAGNTIYF
NA,once,TRBJ1-5,TRBV18,TGTGCCAGCTCACCACAGGGAGACCAGCCCCAGCATTTT,CASSPQGDQPQHF
NA,NA,TRBJ2-1,TRBV5-4,TGTGCCAGCAGCCCGGACAGGGACTACTACAATGAGCAGTTCTTC,CASSPDRDYYNEQFF
NA,NA,TRBJ2-6,TRBV15,TGTGCCACCAGCAGAGATTCGAACGCTGGGGCCAACGTCCTGACTTTC,CATSRDSNAGANVLTF
TRBD1,few,TRBJ2-3,TRBV29-1,TGCAGCGGTCGGACAGGCCTGGGCACAGATACGCAGTATTTT,CSGRTGLGTDTQYF
NA,NA,TRBJ2-2,TRBV29-1,TGCAGCGCCGAAGTAGGTGGGGTGCGCGACACCGGGGAGCTGTTTTTT,CSAEVGGVRDTGELFF
TRBD1,NA,TRBJ1-1,TRBV19,TGTGCCAGTCGTACTAGGCAGGGGGATGAAGCTTTCTTT,CASRTRQGDEAFF
NA,NA,TRBJ2-7,TRBV5-1,TGCGCCAGCAGCTTGGGCTTATCGCGGCGGACCGGCCACGAGCAGTACTTC,CASSLGLSRRTGHEQYF
NA,NA,TRBJ1-2,TRBV29-1,TGCAGCGTTGAGGCAGCCACTAACTATGGCTACACCTTC,CSVEAATNYGYTF
NA,NA,TRBJ2-6,TRBV23-1,TGCGCCAGCAGTCTACATTCCTTGCCCCTCTCTGGGGCCAACGTCCTGACTTTC,CASSLHSLPLSGANVLTF
TRBD2,few,TRBJ2-1,TRBV10-3,TGTGCCATCAGCTCTAGCGGGGGGCCAGATGAGCAGTTCTTC,CAISSSGGPDEQFF
NA,NA,TRBJ1-2,TRBV4-3,TGCGCCAGCAGCCAAGGTACGACAGCTTATGGTGGCTACACCTTC,CASSQGTTAYGGYTF
TRBD2,NA,TRBJ2-5,TRBV15,TGTGCCACCAGCAGAGATACTAGCGGGGTTGGCGAGACCCAGTACTTC,CATSRDTSGVGETQYF
NA,NA,TRBJ1-2,TRBV15,TGTGCCACCAGCAGGGACCGGAATAGCTATGGCTACACCTTC,CATSRDRNSYGYTF
NA,NA,TRBJ2-1,TRBV5-1,TGCGCCAGCAACCGCTTAGGGGTAGGCAATGAGCAGTTCTTC,CASNRLGVGNEQFF
NA,NA,TRBJ2-3,TRBV5-6,TGTGCCAGCAGCGCCGGGGGGCCAGATACGCAGTATTTT,CASSAGGPDTQYF
NA,NA,TRBJ2-1,TRBV6-5,TGTGCCAGCAGCCATAGTATCAATGAGCAGTTCTTC,CASSHSINEQFF
TRBD2,few,TRBJ2-1,TRBV7-9,TGTGCCAGCAGCCCGCCGAGGACTAGCCGGGAAGATGAGCAGTTCTTC,CASSPPRTSREDEQFF
TRBD1,NA,TRBJ1-1,TRBV30,TGTGCCTGGAATATACAGGGGACTTACACTGAAGCTTTCTTT,CAWNIQGTYTEAFF
TRBD1,once,TRBJ2-5,TRBV9,TGTGCCAGCAGCGTAGGTCCGAGACAGGGGGGAGAGACCCAGTACTTC,CASSVGPRQGGETQYF
NA,NA,TRBJ1-5,TRBV10-3,TGTGCCACATTGGCGGACAGTAGCAATCAGCCCCAGCATTTT,CATLADSSNQPQHF
NA,NA,TRBJ1-6,TRBV9,TGTGCCAGCAGCGTGGGTAAGAGCCACTCACCCCTCCACTTT,CASSVGKSHSPLHF
TRBD2,NA,TRBJ2-5,TRBV15,TGTGCCACCAGCAGAGGCGAGACTAGCGGGGGAGAGACCCAGTACTTC,CATSRGETSGGETQYF
NA,few,TRBJ1-2,TRBV7-2,TGTGCCACCACGAGGCAGAACTATGGCTACACCTTC,CATTRQNYGYTF
NA,NA,TRBJ1-4,TRBV5-1,TGCGCCAGCAGCAATCGGGACGGGGGAAATGAAAAACTGTTTTTT,CASSNRDGGNEKLFF
TRBD1,few,TRBJ2-1,TRBV30,TGTGCCTGGACGACAGGGTTGGAGCAGTTCTTC,CAWTTGLEQFF
NA,NA,TRBJ2-3,TRBV9,TGTGCCAGCAGCGTAGTTGGGACAAGGTCTAGCACAGATACGCAGTATTTT,CASSVVGTRSSTDTQYF
TRBD2,NA,TRBJ2-1,TRBV29-1,TGCAGCGTCGCCGGTACTAGCGGGGGGTCTTACAATGAGCAGTTCTTC,CSVAGTSGGSYNEQFF
NA,NA,TRBJ2-7,TRBV9,TGTGCCAGCAGCCCTCATGAGGGGGTTACCTACGAGCAGTACTTC,CASSPHEGVTYEQYF
NA,NA,TRBJ1-1,TRBV7-9,TGTGCCAGCAGTTCGAACACTGAAGCTTTCTTT,CASSSNTEAFF